This TCR beta chain was sequenced for a study of T cells expressing NK-cell markers. About the research overall: Each TCR beta repertoire originated in sorted T cells that were CD3+CD56+NKG2C+, CD3+CD56+NKG2C- or CD3+CD56-NKG2C+.

Germline V CDR1 and CDR2: DFQATT, SNEGSKA (reference sequence). CDR3 size: 13 residues. The cDNA for TCR beta came from 5'RACE template switching with UMIs. From its re-call of the 5' RACE reads, TCRdb lists each CDR3 protein once, without DNA. In all, the sample yields 250,000 to 300,000 distinct CDR3 sequences. This receptor was taken from a man aged 18 to 30 in good health. The sequencing sample was made of blood T cells: a sorted CD56 or NKG2C T cell subset, CD4+ or CD8+ T cells, or bulk PBMC T cells (not recorded which). The rearrangement joins TRBV20-1 to TRBJ1-3. The CDR3 protein is CSARGEDGNTIYF.